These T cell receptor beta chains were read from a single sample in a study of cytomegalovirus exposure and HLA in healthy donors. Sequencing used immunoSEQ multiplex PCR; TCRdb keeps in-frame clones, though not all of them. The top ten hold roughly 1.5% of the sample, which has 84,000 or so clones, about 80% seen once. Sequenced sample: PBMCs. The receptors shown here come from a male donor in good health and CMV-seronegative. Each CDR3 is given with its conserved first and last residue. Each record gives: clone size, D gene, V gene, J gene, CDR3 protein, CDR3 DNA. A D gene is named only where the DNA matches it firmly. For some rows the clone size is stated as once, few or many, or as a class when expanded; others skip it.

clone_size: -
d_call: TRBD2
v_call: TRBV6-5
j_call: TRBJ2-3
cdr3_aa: CASRKRGESTDTQYF
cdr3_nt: TGTGCCAGCAGAAAGCGGGGGGAAAGCACAGATACGCAGTATTTT

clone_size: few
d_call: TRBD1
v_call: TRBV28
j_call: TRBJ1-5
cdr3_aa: CASSLYQGGGQPQHF
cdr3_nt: TGTGCCAGCAGTTTATACCAGGGGGGCGGCCAGCCCCAGCATTTT

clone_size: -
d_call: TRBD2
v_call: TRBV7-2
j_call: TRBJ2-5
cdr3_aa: CASSLLAGGRDKETQYF
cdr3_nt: TGTGCCAGCAGCTTATTAGCGGGGGGGCGAGACAAAGAGACCCAGTACTTC

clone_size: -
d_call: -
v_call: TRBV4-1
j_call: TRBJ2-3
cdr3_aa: CASSQGHLRAKAHTDTQYF
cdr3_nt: TGCGCCAGCAGCCAAGGACATTTGAGGGCTAAGGCACACACAGATACGCAGTATTTT

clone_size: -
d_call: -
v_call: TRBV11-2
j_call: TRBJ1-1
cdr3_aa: CASSLGAGGAEAFF
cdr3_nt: TGTGCCAGCAGCTTGGGCGCTGGCGGGGCTGAAGCTTTCTTT

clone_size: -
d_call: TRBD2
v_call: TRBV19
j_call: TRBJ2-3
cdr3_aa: CASSIGTSPDTQYF
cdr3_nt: TGTGCCAGTAGTATCGGGACTAGCCCTGATACGCAGTATTTT

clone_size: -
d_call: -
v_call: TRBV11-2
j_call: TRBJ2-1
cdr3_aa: CASSSLSGGYNEQFF
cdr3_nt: TGTGCCAGCAGCTCCCTTAGCGGAGGGTACAATGAGCAGTTCTTC

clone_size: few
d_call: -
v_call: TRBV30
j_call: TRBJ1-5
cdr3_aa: CAWSAEGNQPQHF
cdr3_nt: TGTGCCTGGAGTGCGGAGGGGAATCAGCCCCAGCATTTT

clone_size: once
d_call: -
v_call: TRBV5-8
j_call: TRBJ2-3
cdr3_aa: CASSLSRTNWDTDTQYF
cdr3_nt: TGTGCCAGCAGCTTGTCTAGAACAAATTGGGACACGGATACGCAGTATTTT

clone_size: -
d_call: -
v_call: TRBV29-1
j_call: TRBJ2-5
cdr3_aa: CSGSADPGKTQYF
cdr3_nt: TGCAGCGGTTCGGCGGACCCGGGGAAAACCCAGTACTTC

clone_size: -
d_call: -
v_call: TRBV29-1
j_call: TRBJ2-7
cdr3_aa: CSVQDISSYEQYF
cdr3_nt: TGCAGCGTTCAGGACATCTCCTCCTACGAGCAGTACTTC

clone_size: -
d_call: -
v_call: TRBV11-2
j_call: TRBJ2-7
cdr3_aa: CASSLEGVSSYEQYF
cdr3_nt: TGTGCCAGCAGCTTAGAGGGAGTAAGCTCCTACGAGCAGTACTTC

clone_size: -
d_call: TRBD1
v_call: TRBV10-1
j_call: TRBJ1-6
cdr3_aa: CASSGQGTSPLHF
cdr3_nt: TGCGCCAGCAGTGGACAGGGCACTTCACCCCTCCACTTT

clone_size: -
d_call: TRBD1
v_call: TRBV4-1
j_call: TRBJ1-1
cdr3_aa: CASSQDPGTGGPNTEAFF
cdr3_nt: TGCGCCAGCAGCCAAGATCCAGGGACAGGGGGACCGAACACTGAAGCTTTCTTT

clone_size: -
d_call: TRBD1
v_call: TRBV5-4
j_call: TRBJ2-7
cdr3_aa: CASSFMRSGTEGYYEQYF
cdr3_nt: TGTGCCAGCAGCTTCATGCGCTCCGGGACAGAAGGATACTACGAGCAGTACTTC

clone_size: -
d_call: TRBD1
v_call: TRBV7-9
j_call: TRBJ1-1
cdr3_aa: CASSLVGGRQGGDTEAFF
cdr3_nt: TGTGCCAGCAGCTTAGTTGGGGGGAGACAGGGGGGTGACACTGAAGCTTTCTTT

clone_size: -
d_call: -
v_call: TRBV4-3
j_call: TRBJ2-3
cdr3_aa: CASSQDQGSDTQYF
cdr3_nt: TGCGCCAGCAGCCAAGATCAGGGCTCAGATACGCAGTATTTT

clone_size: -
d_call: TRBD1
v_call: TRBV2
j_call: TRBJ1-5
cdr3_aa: CASSWTGTQHF
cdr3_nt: TGTGCCAGCAGTTGGACAGGGACTCAGCATTTT

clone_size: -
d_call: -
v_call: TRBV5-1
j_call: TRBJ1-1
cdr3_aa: CASGMEDLNTEAFF
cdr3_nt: TGCGCCAGCGGTATGGAGGACCTGAACACTGAAGCTTTCTTT

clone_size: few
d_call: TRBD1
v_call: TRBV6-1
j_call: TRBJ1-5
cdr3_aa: CASNGQGNQPQHF
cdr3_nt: TGTGCCAGCAACGGACAGGGCAATCAGCCCCAGCATTTT

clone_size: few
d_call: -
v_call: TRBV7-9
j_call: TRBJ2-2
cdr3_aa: CASSSQRIIGTGELFF
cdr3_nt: TGTGCCAGCAGCTCCCAGAGGATTATTGGTACCGGGGAGCTGTTTTTT

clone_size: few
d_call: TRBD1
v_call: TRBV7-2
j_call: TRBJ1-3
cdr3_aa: CASSWGTGSGNTIYF
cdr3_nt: TGTGCCAGCAGCTGGGGGACAGGCTCTGGAAACACCATATATTTT

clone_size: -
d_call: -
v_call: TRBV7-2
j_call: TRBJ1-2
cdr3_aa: CASSPPGGARYGYTF
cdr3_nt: TGTGCCAGCAGCCCACCCGGGGGGGCGCGGTATGGCTACACCTTC

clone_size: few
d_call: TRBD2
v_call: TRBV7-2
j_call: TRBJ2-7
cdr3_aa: CASSSGGRGEQYF
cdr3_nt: TGTGCCAGCAGCTCGGGGGGAAGGGGCGAGCAGTACTTC

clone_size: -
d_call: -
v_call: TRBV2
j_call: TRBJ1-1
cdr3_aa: CASRRTLNTEAFF
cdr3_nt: TGTGCCAGCAGGCGTACTTTGAACACTGAAGCTTTCTTT

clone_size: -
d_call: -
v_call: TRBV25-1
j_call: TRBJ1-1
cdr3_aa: CASSPTANTEAFF
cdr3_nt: TGTGCCAGCAGTCCGACAGCGAACACTGAAGCTTTCTTT

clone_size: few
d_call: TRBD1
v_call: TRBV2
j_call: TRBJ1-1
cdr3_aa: CASSSDRDVAFF
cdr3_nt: TGTGCCAGCAGCTCAGACAGGGATGTAGCTTTCTTT

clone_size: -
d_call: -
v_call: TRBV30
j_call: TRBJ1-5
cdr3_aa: CAWSVHEGGQPQHF
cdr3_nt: TGTGCCTGGAGTGTACATGAGGGAGGGCAGCCCCAGCATTTT

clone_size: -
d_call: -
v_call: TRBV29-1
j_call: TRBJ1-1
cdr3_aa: CSANMVGGEAFF
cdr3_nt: TGCAGCGCAAACATGGTTGGGGGCGAAGCTTTCTTT